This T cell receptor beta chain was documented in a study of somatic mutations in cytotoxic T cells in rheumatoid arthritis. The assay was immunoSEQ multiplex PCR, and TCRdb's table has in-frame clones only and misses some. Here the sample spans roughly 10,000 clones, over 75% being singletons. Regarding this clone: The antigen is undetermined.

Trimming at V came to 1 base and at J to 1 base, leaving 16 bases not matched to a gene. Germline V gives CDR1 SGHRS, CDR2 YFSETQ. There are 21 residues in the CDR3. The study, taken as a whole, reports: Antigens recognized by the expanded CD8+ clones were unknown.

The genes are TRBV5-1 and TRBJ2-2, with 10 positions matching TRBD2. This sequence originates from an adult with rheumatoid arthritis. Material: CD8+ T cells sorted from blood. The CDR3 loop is CASSLKRGGLFSTKNTGELFF. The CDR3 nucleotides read TGCGCCAGCAGCTTGAAGCGGGGGGGCCTATTCTCCACAAAGAACACCGGGGAGCTGTTTTTT.